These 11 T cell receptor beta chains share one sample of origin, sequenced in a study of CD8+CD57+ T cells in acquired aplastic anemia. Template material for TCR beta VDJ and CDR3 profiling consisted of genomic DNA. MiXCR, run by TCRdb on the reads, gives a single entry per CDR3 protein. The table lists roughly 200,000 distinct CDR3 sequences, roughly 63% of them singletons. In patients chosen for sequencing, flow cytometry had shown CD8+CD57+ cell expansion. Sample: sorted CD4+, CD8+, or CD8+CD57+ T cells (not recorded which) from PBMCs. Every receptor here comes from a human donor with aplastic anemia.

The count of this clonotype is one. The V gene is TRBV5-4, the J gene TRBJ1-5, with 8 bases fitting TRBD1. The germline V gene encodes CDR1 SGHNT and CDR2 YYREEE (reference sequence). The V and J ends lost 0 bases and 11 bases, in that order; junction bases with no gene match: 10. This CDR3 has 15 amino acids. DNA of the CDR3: TGTGCCAGCAGCTTGGTCGTGGCGGGACAGGAGACCCAGCATTTT. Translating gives CASSLVVAGQETQHF.

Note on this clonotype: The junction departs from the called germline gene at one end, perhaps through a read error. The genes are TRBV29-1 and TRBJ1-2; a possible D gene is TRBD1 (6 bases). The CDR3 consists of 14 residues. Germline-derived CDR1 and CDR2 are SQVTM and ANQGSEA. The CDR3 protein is CASSTQGVISGYTF. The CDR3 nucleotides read TGTGCCAGTAGTACACAGGGCGTCATTTCGGGCTACACCTTC.

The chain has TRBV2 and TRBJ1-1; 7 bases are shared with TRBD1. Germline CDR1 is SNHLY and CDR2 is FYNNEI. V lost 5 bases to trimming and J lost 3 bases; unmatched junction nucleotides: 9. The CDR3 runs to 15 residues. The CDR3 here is CASSLTQGGDTEAFF. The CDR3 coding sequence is TGTGCCAGCAGTTTGACCCAGGGGGGGGACACTGAAGCTTTCTTT.

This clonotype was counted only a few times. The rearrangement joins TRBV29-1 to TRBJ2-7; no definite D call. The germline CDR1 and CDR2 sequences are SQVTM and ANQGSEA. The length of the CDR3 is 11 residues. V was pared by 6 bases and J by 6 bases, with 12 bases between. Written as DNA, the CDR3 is TGCAGCGTCTACGACAAAGCCGAGCAGTACTTC. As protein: CSVYDKAEQYF.

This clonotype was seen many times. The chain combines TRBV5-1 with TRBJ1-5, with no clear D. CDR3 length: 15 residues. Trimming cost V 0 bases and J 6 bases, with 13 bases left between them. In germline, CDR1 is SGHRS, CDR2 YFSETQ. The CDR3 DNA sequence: TGCGCCAGCAGCTTGGAAGGGCGGATTGGTCAGCCCCAGCATTTT. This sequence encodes CASSLEGRIGQPQHF.

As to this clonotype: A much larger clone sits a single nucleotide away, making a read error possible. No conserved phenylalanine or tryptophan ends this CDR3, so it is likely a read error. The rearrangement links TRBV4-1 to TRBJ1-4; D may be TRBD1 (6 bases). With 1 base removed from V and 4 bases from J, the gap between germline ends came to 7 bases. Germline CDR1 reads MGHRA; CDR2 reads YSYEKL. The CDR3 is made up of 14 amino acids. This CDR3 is CASSQGTDNEKLFL. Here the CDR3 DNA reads TGCGCCAGCAGCCAAGGGACAGATAATGAAAAACTGTTTCTT.

Written as DNA, the CDR3 is TGTGCCAGCAGTTTGACAGCTAACACAGATACGCAGTATTTT. It translates to CASSLTANTDTQYF. This chain uses TRBV9 with TRBJ2-3; a possible D gene is TRBD1 (5 bases). Germline-derived CDR1 and CDR2 are SGDLS and YYNGEE. V lost 5 bases to trimming and J lost 2 bases, with 12 bases between them. The CDR3 spans 14 residues.

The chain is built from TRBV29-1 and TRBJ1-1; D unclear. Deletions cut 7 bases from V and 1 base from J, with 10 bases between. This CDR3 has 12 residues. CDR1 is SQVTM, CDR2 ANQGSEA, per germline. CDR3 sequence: CSAEGANTEAFF. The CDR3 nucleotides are TGCAGCGCCGAGGGAGCGAACACTGAAGCTTTCTTT. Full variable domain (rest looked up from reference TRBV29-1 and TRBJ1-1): SAVISQKPSRDICQRGTSLTIQCQVDSQVTMMFWYRQQPGQSLTLIATANQGSEATYESGFVIDKFPISRPNLTFSTLTVSNMSPEDSSIYLCSAEGANTEAFFGQGTRLTVV.

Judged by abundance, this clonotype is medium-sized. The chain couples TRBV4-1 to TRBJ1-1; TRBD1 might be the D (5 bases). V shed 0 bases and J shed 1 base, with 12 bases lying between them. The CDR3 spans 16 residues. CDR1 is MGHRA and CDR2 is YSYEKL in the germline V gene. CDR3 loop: CASSQEQTDANTEAFF. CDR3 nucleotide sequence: TGCGCCAGCAGCCAAGAACAGACAGATGCGAACACTGAAGCTTTCTTT.

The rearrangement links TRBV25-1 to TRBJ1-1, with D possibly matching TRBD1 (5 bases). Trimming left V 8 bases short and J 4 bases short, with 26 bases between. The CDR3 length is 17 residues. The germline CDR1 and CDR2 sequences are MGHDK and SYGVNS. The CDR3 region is CASGAGVRSVSGTEAFF. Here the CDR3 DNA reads TGTGCCAGCGGGGCGGGTGTCAGGTCGGTGTCGGGCACTGAAGCTTTCTTT.

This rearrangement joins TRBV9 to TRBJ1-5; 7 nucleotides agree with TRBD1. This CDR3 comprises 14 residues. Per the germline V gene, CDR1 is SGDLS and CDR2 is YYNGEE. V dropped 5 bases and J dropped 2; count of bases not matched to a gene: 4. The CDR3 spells CASSLTGRNQPQHF. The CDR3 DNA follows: TGTGCCAGCAGTTTGACAGGGCGCAATCAGCCCCAGCATTTT.